Listed below are T cell receptor beta chains from one sample, sequenced in a study of shared clonotypes between healthy human individuals. Libraries were prepared by immunoSEQ multiplex PCR; TCRdb keeps only in-frame clonotypes and omits some of them. The repertoire holds about 2 million clones, with about 95% as singletons. The sample taken for sequencing was naive CD8+ T cells sorted from blood. The source of these receptors is a man aged 18 to 29 in good health. CDR3s include the opening cysteine and the closing phenylalanine or tryptophan. The D gene is left open where the match is weak. Clone size appears in some rows only: once, few, many, or a class for an expanded clone.

d_gene,v_gene,len,abundance,j_gene,CDR3nt,CDR3aa
TRBD1,TRBV6-5,14,.,TRBJ1-1,TGTGCCAGCACCACAGGGGGAGATCACACTGAAGCTTTCTTT,CASTTGGDHTEAFF
.,TRBV5-4,12,.,TRBJ2-1,TGTGCCAGCAGCTTGACGGAAAATGAGCAGTTCTTC,CASSLTENEQFF
TRBD2,TRBV11-2,13,once,TRBJ2-1,TGTGCCACCTCCCTGGGGAGGGTTTATGAGCAGTTCTTC,CATSLGRVYEQFF
.,TRBV4-1,15,.,TRBJ2-7,TGCGCCAGCAGCCAAAAGATTGACAGCAGATACGAGCAGTACTTC,CASSQKIDSRYEQYF
.,TRBV13,14,.,TRBJ1-5,TGTGCCAGCAGCTTAGGTACTAGCAATCAGCCCCAGCATTTT,CASSLGTSNQPQHF
.,TRBV5-1,15,.,TRBJ2-2,TGCGCCAGCAGCTTGTCGGGGGCCCACACCGGGGAGCTGTTTTTT,CASSLSGAHTGELFF
.,TRBV4-1,14,.,TRBJ1-4,TGCGCCAGCAGCCCCCTAGAAGGGTCCGAAAAACTGTTTTTT,CASSPLEGSEKLFF
.,TRBV19,15,.,TRBJ2-7,TGTGCCAGTAGTATTCTTCGGGGAGTTTCCTACGAGCAGTACTTC,CASSILRGVSYEQYF
.,TRBV4-3,14,.,TRBJ2-2,TGCGCCAGCAGCCATCTCCAGGGAACCGGGGAGCTGTTTTTT,CASSHLQGTGELFF
TRBD2,TRBV7-9,15,.,TRBJ2-3,TGTGCCAGCAGCTCGACTAGCGGGGGCACAGATACGCAGTATTTT,CASSSTSGGTDTQYF
.,TRBV27,17,.,TRBJ2-7,TGTGCCAGCAGTTTCCTCCCCCGAGGACAGAGAGACTACGAGCAGTACTTC,CASSFLPRGQRDYEQYF
.,TRBV7-9,13,once,TRBJ2-5,TGTGCCAGCACCCGCACGGGGCCAGAGACCCAGTACTTC,CASTRTGPETQYF
.,TRBV27,14,.,TRBJ1-2,TGTGCCAGCAGTTTAAGGGGGGATATCTATGGCTACACCTTC,CASSLRGDIYGYTF
.,TRBV6-5,13,.,TRBJ1-2,TGTGCCAGCAGTTACGTAAGGAACTATGGCTACACCTTC,CASSYVRNYGYTF
.,TRBV9,12,few,TRBJ2-7,TGTGCCAGCAGCCCCGGGGGCTACGAGCAGTACTTC,CASSPGGYEQYF
.,TRBV4-1,14,.,TRBJ2-5,TGCGCCAGCAGCCAAGTAGGCGGACAAGAGACCCAGTACTTC,CASSQVGGQETQYF
.,TRBV2,15,.,TRBJ2-1,TGTGCCAGCAGCGGACCTATCGATAGTTACAATGAGCAGTTCTTC,CASSGPIDSYNEQFF
.,TRBV28,16,.,TRBJ2-1,TGTGCCAGCAGTTTTCCCGAGGGTCCGGATCACAATGAGCAGTTCTTC,CASSFPEGPDHNEQFF
TRBD2,TRBV11-2,18,.,TRBJ2-1,TGTGCCAGCAGCCCACGGGCGGGGGGGCCGAAAGTTTTGAATGAGCAGTTCTTC,CASSPRAGGPKVLNEQFF
.,TRBV11-2,15,.,TRBJ2-7,TGTGCCAGCAGCTCCCGGGACTTACCCTCCTACGAGCAGTACTTC,CASSSRDLPSYEQYF
TRBD1,TRBV7-9,15,.,TRBJ1-4,TGTGCCAGCAGCTTGGGGACAGGGGGCGGAGAAAAACTGTTTTTT,CASSLGTGGGEKLFF
TRBD1,TRBV28,19,.,TRBJ2-5,TGTGCCAGCAGTCCTAGGGGGCCAGAGGCGGTAATTCCTCAAGAGACCCAGTACTTC,CASSPRGPEAVIPQETQYF
.,TRBV6-5,13,.,TRBJ2-7,TGTGCCAGCAGCCCGGGATCTTCCTACGAGCAGTACTTC,CASSPGSSYEQYF
TRBD1,TRBV2,15,.,TRBJ2-7,TGTGCCAGCAGTGGCCAAGGGACAGGAAACTACGAGCAGTACTTC,CASSGQGTGNYEQYF
.,TRBV6-6,12,.,TRBJ2-3,TGTGCCAGCAGTTACTCCGGACAAACGCAGTATTTT,CASSYSGQTQYF
.,TRBV10-1,12,.,TRBJ2-2,TGCGCCAGCAGCCAGTCCGAGGGGGAGCTGTTTTTT,CASSQSEGELFF
TRBD2,TRBV11-2,14,.,TRBJ2-5,TGTGCCAGCAGCTTCGAGGGAGGGCCGGAGACCCAGTACTTC,CASSFEGGPETQYF
TRBD1,TRBV19,15,.,TRBJ1-1,TGTGCCAGTAGTTTAGACGGGACAGGGAACACTGAAGCTTTCTTT,CASSLDGTGNTEAFF
.,TRBV7-9,14,.,TRBJ1-2,TGTGCCAGCAGTTCCGCCGGGGGCCTATATGGCTACACCTTC,CASSSAGGLYGYTF
.,TRBV11-2,14,.,TRBJ1-1,TGTGCCAGCAGCTTAGCAGGGCGGGACACTGAAGCTTTCTTT,CASSLAGRDTEAFF
.,TRBV7-9,14,once,TRBJ1-4,TGTGCCAGCAGTTCCCCGGAGGGAAATGAAAAACTGTTTTTT,CASSSPEGNEKLFF
.,TRBV19,15,.,TRBJ1-5,TGTGCCAGTAGTATTCCAAGGGATAGCAATCAGCCCCAGCATTTT,CASSIPRDSNQPQHF
.,TRBV11-2,13,.,TRBJ1-4,TGTGCCAGCAGCTTAGGGACTGGCAAAAAACTGTTTTTT,CASSLGTGKKLFF
TRBD1,TRBV13,15,.,TRBJ1-6,TGTGCCAGCAGCTTAGGAAACAGGGGGAATTCACCCCTCCACTTT,CASSLGNRGNSPLHF
.,TRBV13,14,.,TRBJ1-2,TGTGCCAGCAGCTCAGGGACCCGGAACTATGGCTACACCTTC,CASSSGTRNYGYTF
.,TRBV4-3,17,.,TRBJ2-1,TGCGCCAGCAGCAAGTTGGTAGGGCCCCTCACCTACAATGAGCAGTTCTTC,CASSKLVGPLTYNEQFF
.,TRBV29-1,14,.,TRBJ1-3,TGCAGCCCTACGGTGGGTAGACCTGGAAACACCATATATTTT,CSPTVGRPGNTIYF